This T cell receptor (beta chain) emerged from a study of OX40 agonist ivuxolimab in advanced cancers. For the study at large: As their treatment, patients were administered ivuxolimab, an agonistic anti-OX40 (CD134) antibody. Dose-escalation cases comprised hepatocellular carcinoma, melanoma, renal cell or head and neck cancer. Study-wide results and limits: Specificity for antigen went undetermined in the expanded peripheral T cells. CD8+ T cells averaged more expanded clones than CD4+.

Sequencing used immunoSEQ multiplex PCR; TCRdb keeps in-frame clones, though not all of them. The data contain 80,000 or so clones, about 90% of them singletons. With respect to this clone: The target antigen is unknown.

Trimming shortened V by 3 bases and J by 7 bases, and 12 bases separated the two germline ends. CDR3 length: 13 amino acids. Germline values: CDR1 ENHRY, CDR2 SYGVKD. The V gene is TRBV10-3, the J gene TRBJ1-1; D unclear. The sequenced sample was CD4+ or CD8+ T cells sorted from blood, obtained in a trial of the OX40 agonist ivuxolimab. The TCR originated in an adult with an advanced solid tumor such as melanoma, head and neck, liver or kidney cancer. The CDR3, as DNA: TGTGCCATCAGTGAAGGAATTTGGGATGAAGCTTTCTTT. It is translated as CAISEGIWDEAFF.